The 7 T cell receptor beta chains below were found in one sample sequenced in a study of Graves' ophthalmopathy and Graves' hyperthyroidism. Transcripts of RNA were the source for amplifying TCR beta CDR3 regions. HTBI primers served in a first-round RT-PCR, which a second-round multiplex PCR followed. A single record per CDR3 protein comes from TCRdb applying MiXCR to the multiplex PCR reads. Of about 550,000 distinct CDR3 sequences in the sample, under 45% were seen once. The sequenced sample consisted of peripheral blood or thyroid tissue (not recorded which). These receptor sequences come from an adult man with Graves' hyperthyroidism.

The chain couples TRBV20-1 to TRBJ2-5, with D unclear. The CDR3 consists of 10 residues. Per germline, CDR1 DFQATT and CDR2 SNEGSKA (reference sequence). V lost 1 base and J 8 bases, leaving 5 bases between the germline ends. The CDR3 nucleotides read TGCAGTGCTAGAGGTCCAACCCAGTACTTC. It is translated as CSARGPTQYF.

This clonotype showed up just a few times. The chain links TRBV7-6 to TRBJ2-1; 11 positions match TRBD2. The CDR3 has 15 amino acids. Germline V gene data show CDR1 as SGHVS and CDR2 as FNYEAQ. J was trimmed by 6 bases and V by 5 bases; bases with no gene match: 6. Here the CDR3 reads CASSQTSGMRNEQFF. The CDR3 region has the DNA TGTGCCAGCAGCCAGACTAGCGGGATGCGCAATGAGCAGTTCTTC.

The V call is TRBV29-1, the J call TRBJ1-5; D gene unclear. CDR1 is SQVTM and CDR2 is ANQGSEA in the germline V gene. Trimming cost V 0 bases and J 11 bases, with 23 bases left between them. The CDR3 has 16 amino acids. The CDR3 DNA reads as TGCAGCGTTGAAGACCGCAATAGCGGGTACCCTCGGACCCAGCATTTT. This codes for CSVEDRNSGYPRTQHF.

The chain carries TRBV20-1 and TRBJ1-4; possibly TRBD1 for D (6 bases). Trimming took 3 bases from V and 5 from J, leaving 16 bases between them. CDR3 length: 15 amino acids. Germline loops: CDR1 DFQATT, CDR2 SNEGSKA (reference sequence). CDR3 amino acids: CSASSGGARNEKLFF. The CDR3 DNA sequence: TGCAGTGCTAGTAGCGGGGGGGCGAGGAATGAAAAACTGTTTTTT.

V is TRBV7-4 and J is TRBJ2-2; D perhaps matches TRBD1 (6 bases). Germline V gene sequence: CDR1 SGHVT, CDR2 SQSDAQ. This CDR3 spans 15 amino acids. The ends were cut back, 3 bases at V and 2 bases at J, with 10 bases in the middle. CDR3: CASSFGQQNTGELFF. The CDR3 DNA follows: TGTGCCAGCAGCTTTGGACAGCAAAACACCGGGGAGCTGTTTTTT.

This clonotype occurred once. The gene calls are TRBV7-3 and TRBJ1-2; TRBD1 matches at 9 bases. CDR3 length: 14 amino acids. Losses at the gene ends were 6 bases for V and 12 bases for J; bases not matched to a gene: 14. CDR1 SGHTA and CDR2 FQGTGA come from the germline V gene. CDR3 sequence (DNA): TGTGCCAGCAGGCTAAAACAGGGGGCAGATGGAAACACCTTC. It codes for CASRLKQGADGNTF.

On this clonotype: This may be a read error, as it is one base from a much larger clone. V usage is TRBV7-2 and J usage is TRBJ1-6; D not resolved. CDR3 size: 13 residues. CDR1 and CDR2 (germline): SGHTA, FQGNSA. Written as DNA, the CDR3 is TGTGCCTGCAGCTTACTAAATAATTCACCCCTCCACTTT. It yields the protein CACSLLNNSPLHF.